This TCR beta chain was recovered during a study of T cell clones after liver transplantation. Profiled with immunoSEQ multiplex PCR; TCRdb holds only in-frame clones, not every one. There are 50,000 or so clones in the sample; roughly 71% occur only once, and 9.9% lies in the top ten. The V end was cut by 2 bases, the J end by 6 bases, with 8 bases between. The CDR3 length is 13 residues. Germline V gives CDR1 MNHNS, CDR2 SASEGT. Sequences were derived from CD4+ T cells from blood, sampled around 54 months after liver transplant. This chain joins TRBV6-1 and TRBJ1-5; no clear D. This receptor was taken from a human patient who received a liver transplant. Some T cells may be graft donor cells. CDR3 coding DNA: TGTGCCAGCAGTGAAATGGATGGTCAGCCCCAGCATTTT. Translated: CASSEMDGQPQHF.